The 17 T cell receptor beta chains in this list originate from one sample, sequenced in a study of blood T cell repertoires in COVID-19. Measured with immunoSEQ multiplex PCR; TCRdb has only the in-frame clones, and not every one. The sample lists more than 95,000 clones; around nine tenths were seen once. The sequencing input was peripheral blood. Receptors originate from a human donor in a cohort sampled during active COVID-19.

The chain joins TRBV19 to TRBJ1-2; TRBD1 is a possible D gene (5 bases). Germline CDR1 and CDR2: LNHDA and SQIVND (reference sequence). Deletions cut 7 bases from V and 2 bases from J, with 26 bases between. The CDR3 runs 18 residues. The CDR3 DNA sequence: TGTGCCAGTACCCTTATGCTTGGAACAGGTGGGGCAAACTATGGCTACACCTTC. Its protein is CASTLMLGTGGANYGYTF.

The gene calls are TRBV30 and TRBJ1-2, with unresolved D. V shed 3 bases and J shed 4 bases, with 18 bases lying between them. CDR3 length: 15 residues. CDR1 is GTSNPN and CDR2 is SVGIG in the germline V gene (reference sequence). The CDR3 spells CAWSYPSPEGYGYTF. The CDR3 region has the DNA TGTGCCTGGAGCTACCCGTCCCCGGAGGGCTATGGCTACACCTTC.

V gene TRBV5-1 combines with J gene TRBJ2-5; D perhaps matches TRBD2 (7 bases). Looked up from germline, CDR1 is SGHRS and CDR2 is YFSETQ. With 0 bases removed from V and 5 bases from J, the gap between germline ends came to 14 bases. This CDR3 is 15 amino acids long. The CDR3 region is CASSLARGAGETQYF. CDR3 nucleotide sequence: TGCGCCAGCAGCTTGGCCCGGGGGGCGGGGGAGACCCAGTACTTC.

CDR3 sequence reads: CASSPLQAGSNEKLFF. The CDR3 DNA sequence: TGTGCCAGCTCACCCCTCCAGGCAGGTTCAAATGAAAAACTGTTTTTT. The V and J genes are TRBV18 and TRBJ1-4; no firm D call. V gave up 3 bases and J gave up 5 bases, with 16 bases separating them. CDR3 length: 16 residues. The germline CDR1 and CDR2 sequences are KGHSH and LQKENI.

In DNA form, the CDR3 reads TGTGCCAGCAGCTTGAGGACAGGGCAGGTGGAAAAACTGTTTTTT. Translated, it gives CASSLRTGQVEKLFF. This rearrangement joins TRBV5-4 to TRBJ1-4; 8 nucleotides agree with TRBD1. CDR1 is SGHNT, CDR2 YYREEE, per germline (reference sequence). The CDR3 totals 15 residues. J lost 8 bases, V lost 1 base, and 7 bases had no gene match.

The rearrangement links TRBV28 to TRBJ2-2; 8 nucleotides match TRBD2. The germline V gene encodes CDR1 MDHEN and CDR2 SYDVKM. Trimming at V came to 6 bases and at J to 8 bases, leaving 2 bases not matched to a gene. The CDR3 is 12 amino acids. The CDR3 sequence is CASRLAGGELFF. DNA of the CDR3: TGTGCCAGCAGGTTAGCGGGAGGGGAGCTGTTTTTT.

V gene TRBV5-8 combines with J gene TRBJ1-5; D not resolved. This CDR3 has 15 residues. Germline V CDR1 and CDR2: SGHTS, YDEGEE. V lost 1 base to trimming and J lost 0 bases, with 8 bases between them. The CDR3 sequence is CASSLWEYSNQPQHF. The CDR3 DNA sequence: TGTGCCAGCAGCTTGTGGGAGTATAGCAATCAGCCCCAGCATTTT.

The rearrangement links TRBV27 to TRBJ2-7; 9 nucleotides align to TRBD1. The CDR3 is 14 residues long. The V segment lost 6 bases and the J segment 2 bases; nucleotides outside the gene matches: 5. Germline V gives CDR1 MNHEY, CDR2 SMNVEV (reference sequence). The CDR3 spells CASSLTGGAYEQYF. The CDR3 DNA follows: TGTGCCAGCAGCCTGACAGGGGGGGCCTACGAGCAGTACTTC.

DNA of the CDR3: TGTGCCAGCAGCGCCGGGACAGGGGTAGCCGGGGAGCTGTTTTTT. Residues: CASSAGTGVAGELFF. The chain combines TRBV9 with TRBJ2-2, with 10 bases that match TRBD1. This CDR3 comprises 15 residues. The V gene's germline CDR1 is SGDLS and CDR2 YYNGEE. Unmatched junction bases numbered 5, after V lost 3 bases and J lost 6 bases.

This chain connects TRBV7-2 to TRBJ1-2; no definite D call. Germline V gives CDR1 SGHTA, CDR2 FQGNSA. The CDR3 totals 13 residues. Between the trimmed V and J ends, which lost 6 bases and 2 bases, there was a span of 10 bases. As DNA, the CDR3 is TGTGCCAGCAGTTCCGGGGTGAACTATGGCTACACCTTC. Amino acid sequence: CASSSGVNYGYTF. Using reference TRBV7-2 and TRBJ1-2 for the parts outside the CDR3, the full variable domain is GAGVSQSPSNKVTEKGKDVELRCDPISGHTALYWYRQSLGQGLEFLIYFQGNSAPDKSGLPSDRFSAERTGGSVSTLTIQRTQQEDSAVYLCASSSGVNYGYTFGSGTRLTVV.

The chain employs TRBV21-1 and TRBJ2-2; TRBD1, the table's D call, was not compared with the DNA. TRBV21-1 is a documented pseudogene. This CDR3 is 19 amino acids long. The CDR3 coding sequence is TGTGCCAGCAGCTTACCTCGGACAGGGTGGAGGGTGAGGGCCGGGGAGCTGTTTTTT. Translated, it gives CASSLPRTGWRVRAGELFF.

V and J are TRBV7-6 and TRBJ2-7; no clear D gene. V was shortened by 1 base and J by 0 bases, with 7 bases between the two germline ends. The CDR3 is 14 residues long. Germline CDR1 SGHVS, CDR2 FNYEAQ. CDR3 coding DNA: TGTGCCAGCAGCTTAGGGGCAGGCTCCTACGAGCAGTACTTC. It encodes CASSLGAGSYEQYF.

CDR3 nucleotides: TGTGCCAGCAGCGTAAACACAATGAACACTGAAGCTTTCTTT. As protein: CASSVNTMNTEAFF. The V and J genes are TRBV9 and TRBJ1-1; unclear D gene. With 1 base removed from V and 0 bases from J, the gap between germline ends came to 7 bases. The CDR3 is made up of 14 amino acids. Germline-derived CDR1 and CDR2 are SGDLS and YYNGEE. The variable domain in full, completed from reference TRBV9 and TRBJ1-1, reads DSGVTQTPKHLITATGQRVTLRCSPRSGDLSVYWYQQSLDQGLQFLIQYYNGEERAKGNILERFSAQQFPDLHSELNLSSLELGDSALYFCASSVNTMNTEAFFGQGTRLTVV.

The genes are TRBV19 and TRBJ2-1; unclear D gene. The CDR3 contains 11 residues. V lost 5 bases and J 4 bases, leaving 3 bases between the germline ends. Germline loops: CDR1 LNHDA, CDR2 SQIVND (reference sequence). The CDR3 DNA reads TGTGCCAGTAGTCGGTACAATGAGCAGTTCTTC. Protein: CASSRYNEQFF.

The genes are TRBV2 and TRBJ2-5; D perhaps matches TRBD2 (5 bases). The CDR3 consists of 14 residues. V was trimmed by 6 bases and J by 5 bases, leaving 16 bases between them. The germline gives CDR1 SNHLY, CDR2 FYNNEI. The CDR3 sequence: CASRIGRDWETQYF. CDR3 nucleotides: TGTGCCAGCAGAATCGGACGGGATTGGGAGACCCAGTACTTC.

The chain joins TRBV5-4 to TRBJ2-1; a weak D match, TRBD2 (5 bases). This CDR3 region has 15 residues. The germline V gene has CDR1 SGHNT and CDR2 YYREEE (reference sequence). Trimming removed 2 bases from V and 7 bases from J, with 16 bases in between. CDR3 coding DNA: TGTGCCAGCAGCTTCGGATGGGAGAAAGGGAATGAGCAGTTCTTC. It translates to CASSFGWEKGNEQFF.

V usage is TRBV11-2 and J usage is TRBJ1-1, with D uncertain. Trimming left V 3 bases short and J 1 base short, with 9 bases between. The CDR3 runs 14 residues. Germline CDR1 and CDR2: SGHAT and FQNNGV. CDR3 amino acids: CASSFYSKNTEAFF. The CDR3 nucleotides are TGTGCCAGCAGCTTTTACAGTAAGAACACTGAAGCTTTCTTT.